This T cell receptor (beta chain) was captured in a study of T cells in Graves' hyperthyroidism and ophthalmopathy. This clonotype appeared many times. The TCR beta CDR3 regions underwent amplification using RNA transcripts as the source. The TCR CDR3 first-round RT-PCR relied on the HTBI primer set. Using its own MiXCR run on the multiplex PCR reads, TCRdb lists one record per CDR3 protein. Of 150,000 or so distinct CDR3 sequences listed, about 20% are singletons. Disease duration under 2 months; hyperthyroidism patients were aged 18 to 65. This CDR3 contains 15 residues. Germline V CDR1 and CDR2: SEHNR, FQNEAQ (reference sequence). Trimming took 5 bases from V and 1 from J, leaving 14 bases between them.

The TCR originated in a woman between 45 and 60 years old with Graves' hyperthyroidism that later progressed to Graves' ophthalmopathy. The chain recombines TRBV7-9 with TRBJ1-1; D is possibly TRBD1 (5 bases). The source material was blood. CDR3 residues: CASSHPGTKNTEAFF. The CDR3 DNA sequence: TGTGCCAGCAGCCACCCCGGGACGAAGAACACTGAAGCTTTCTTT.